The sample holds many counts of the clone carrying this T cell receptor beta chain. Through MiXCR, TCRdb re-clonotyped the PCR reads. The data hold 37,000 or so clones, with about 17% observed a single time. The germline gives CDR1 LGHDT, CDR2 YNNKEL (reference sequence). This CDR3 contains 14 residues. J was trimmed by 6 bases and V by 4 bases; bases with no gene match: 7. Every patient was untreated before thyroid surgery. The data were obtained in a study of metastatic and nonmetastatic thyroid tumors. The chain joins TRBV3-1 to TRBJ1-1; TRBD1 aligns across 8 bases. The TCR comes from a female donor with papillary thyroid cancer or a benign thyroid nodule (not recorded which). Some clones in this sample may be carry-over from other donors' samples. The sequencing input was blood. CDR3 protein: CASSPNRGTSEAFF. In nucleotides, the CDR3 is TGTGCCAGCAGCCCCAACAGGGGGACCTCTGAAGCTTTCTTT.